This T cell receptor beta chain was sequenced for a study of T cells after yellow fever vaccination. MiXCR, applied by TCRdb to the 5' RACE reads, yields one record per CDR3 protein. The sample lists about 49,000 distinct CDR3 sequences; roughly 7.5% were seen once. Points from the study as a whole: CD4 and CD8 compartments shared a small share of clonotypes.

CDR1 is MNHNY and CDR2 is SVGAGI in the germline V gene (reference sequence). Trimming pared 4 bases from V and 7 bases from J, leaving 11 bases between. The CDR3 runs 12 residues. This clonotype was counted at least ten times. Its antigen remains unidentified. The TCR comes from a man between 18 and 29 years old who received the YFV17D yellow fever vaccine. The rearrangement joins TRBV6-6 to TRBJ2-7; D is undetermined. Sequenced material: CD8+ T cells sorted from PBMCs, taken less than 16 days after the first yellow fever vaccination. Written as DNA, the CDR3 is TGTGCCAGCAGTTTGACCGACTGGGAGCAGTACTTC. Protein product: CASSLTDWEQYF.